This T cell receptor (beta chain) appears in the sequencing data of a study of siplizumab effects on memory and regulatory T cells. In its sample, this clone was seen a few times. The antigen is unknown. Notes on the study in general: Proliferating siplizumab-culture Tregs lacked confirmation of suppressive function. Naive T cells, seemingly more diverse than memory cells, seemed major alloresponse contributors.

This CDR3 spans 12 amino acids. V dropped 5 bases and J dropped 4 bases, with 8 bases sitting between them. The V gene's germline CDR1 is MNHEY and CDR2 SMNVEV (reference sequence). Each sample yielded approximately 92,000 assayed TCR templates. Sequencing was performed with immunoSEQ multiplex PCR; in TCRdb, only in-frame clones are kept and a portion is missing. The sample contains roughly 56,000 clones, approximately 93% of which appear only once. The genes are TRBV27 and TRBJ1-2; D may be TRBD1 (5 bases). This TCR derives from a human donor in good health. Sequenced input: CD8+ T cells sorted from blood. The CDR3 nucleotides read TGTGCCAGCAGTCCAGACAGCTATGGCTACACCTTC. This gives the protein CASSPDSYGYTF.